This section outlines one T cell receptor beta chain sequence together with its context. This sample stems from a study of blood T cell repertoires in COVID-19. Study information: The samples span acute and convalescent COVID-19 from the United States, Italy and Spain.

Per the authors' pipeline: Counts of nucleated cells, estimated from reference gene primer amplification, were obtained. Repertoires were generated with immunoSEQ multiplex PCR, while TCRdb's copy carries only in-frame clones and drops some. That table is the source of V, J and clone size, and D and trimming were worked out from the DNA. The sample yields some 260,000 clones, roughly 86% seen once. The sequence was obtained from a woman aged 25-40 years with acute or convalescent COVID-19. The sample was peripheral blood.

This CDR3 reads CASSPGLAGAKGETQYF. CDR3 coding DNA: TGCGCCAGCAGCCCTGGACTAGCGGGAGCGAAGGGGGAGACCCAGTACTTC. This chain joins TRBV4-3 and TRBJ2-5; 13 nucleotides match TRBD2. The V gene's germline CDR1 is LGHNA and CDR2 YSLEER. CDR3 length: 17 amino acids. With V trimmed by 4 bases and J by 5 bases, 10 bases remained unmatched.